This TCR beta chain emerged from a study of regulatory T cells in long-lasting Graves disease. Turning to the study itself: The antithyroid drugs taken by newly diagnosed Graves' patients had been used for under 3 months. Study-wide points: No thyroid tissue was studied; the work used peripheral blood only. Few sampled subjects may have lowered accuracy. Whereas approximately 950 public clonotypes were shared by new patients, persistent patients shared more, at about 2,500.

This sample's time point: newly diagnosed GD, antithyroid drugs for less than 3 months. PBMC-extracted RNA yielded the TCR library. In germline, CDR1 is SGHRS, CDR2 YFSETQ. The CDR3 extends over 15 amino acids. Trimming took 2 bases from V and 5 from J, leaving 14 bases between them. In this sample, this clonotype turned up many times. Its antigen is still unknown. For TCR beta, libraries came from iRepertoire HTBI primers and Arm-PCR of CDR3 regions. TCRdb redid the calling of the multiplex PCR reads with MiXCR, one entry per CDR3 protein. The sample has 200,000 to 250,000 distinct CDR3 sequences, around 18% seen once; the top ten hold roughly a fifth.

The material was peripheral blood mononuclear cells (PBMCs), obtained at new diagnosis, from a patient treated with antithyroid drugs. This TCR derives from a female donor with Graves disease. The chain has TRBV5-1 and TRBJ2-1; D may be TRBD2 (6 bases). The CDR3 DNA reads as TGCGCCAGCAGCTTTGCTAGCGTGATCGACAATGAGCAGTTCTTC. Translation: CASSFASVIDNEQFF.